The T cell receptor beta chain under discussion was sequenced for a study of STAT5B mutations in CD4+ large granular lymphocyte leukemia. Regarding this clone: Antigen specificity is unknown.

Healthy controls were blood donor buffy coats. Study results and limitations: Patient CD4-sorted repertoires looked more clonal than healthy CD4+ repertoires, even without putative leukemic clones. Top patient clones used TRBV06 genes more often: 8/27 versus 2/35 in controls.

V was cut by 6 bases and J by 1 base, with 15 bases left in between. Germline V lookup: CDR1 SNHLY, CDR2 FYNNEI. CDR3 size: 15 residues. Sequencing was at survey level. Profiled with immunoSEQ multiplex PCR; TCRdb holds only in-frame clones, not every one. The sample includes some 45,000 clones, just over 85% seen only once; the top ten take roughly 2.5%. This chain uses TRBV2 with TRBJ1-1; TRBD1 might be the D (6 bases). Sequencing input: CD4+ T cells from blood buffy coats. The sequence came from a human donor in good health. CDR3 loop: CASRKTGQKNTEAFF. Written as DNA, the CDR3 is TGTGCCAGCAGGAAAACGGGACAAAAGAACACTGAAGCTTTCTTT. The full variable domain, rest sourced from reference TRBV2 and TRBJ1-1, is EPEVTQTPSHQVTQMGQEVILRCVPISNHLYFYWYRQILGQKVEFLVSFYNNEISEKSEIFDDQFSVERPDGSNFTLKIRSTKLEDSAMYFCASRKTGQKNTEAFFGQGTRLTVV.